This T cell receptor (beta chain) appears in the sequencing data of a study of shared clonotypes between healthy human individuals. Study information: Plates per donor: three CD4 naive, three CD4 memory, two CD8 naive, one CD8 memory.

In the authors' workflow: ImmunoSEQ junction-only sequences lacked quality scores, so their filtering differed. The method was immunoSEQ multiplex PCR; TCRdb's version includes in-frame clones alone and lacks a portion of them. The V and J calls and clone size were taken over from that table, and D and trimming were inferred from the DNA. The data contain approximately 2.4 million clones, approximately 96% of them singletons. The V gene's germline CDR1 is SGHTA and CDR2 FQGNSA. CDR3 length: 18 residues. V lost 3 bases to trimming and J lost 4 bases; unmatched junction nucleotides: 10. CD4+ cells were split into CD45RA+ naive and CD45RA-negative memory subsets.

Input material: naive CD4+ T cells sorted from blood. Subset noted: CD45RA+ positively selected. The source is a man aged 18 to 30 in good health. This chain connects TRBV7-2 to TRBJ1-6; 9 bases align to TRBD1. The CDR3 loop is CASSLGTGLSLYNSPLHF. CDR3 bases: TGTGCCAGCAGCTTGGGGACAGGGTTGTCTTTATATAATTCACCCCTCCACTTT. The variable domain in full, completed from reference TRBV7-2 and TRBJ1-6, reads GAGVSQSPSNKVTEKGKDVELRCDPISGHTALYWYRQSLGQGLEFLIYFQGNSAPDKSGLPSDRFSAERTGGSVSTLTIQRTQQEDSAVYLCASSLGTGLSLYNSPLHFGNGTRLTVT.